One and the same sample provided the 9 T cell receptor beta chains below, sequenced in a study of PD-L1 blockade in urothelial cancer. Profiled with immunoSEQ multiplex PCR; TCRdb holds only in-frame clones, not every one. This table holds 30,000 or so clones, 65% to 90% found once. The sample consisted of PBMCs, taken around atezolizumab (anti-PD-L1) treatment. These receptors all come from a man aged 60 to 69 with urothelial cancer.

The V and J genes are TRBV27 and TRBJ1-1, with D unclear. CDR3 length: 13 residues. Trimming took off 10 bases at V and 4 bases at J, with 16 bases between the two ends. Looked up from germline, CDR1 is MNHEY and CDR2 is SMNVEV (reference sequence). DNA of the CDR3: TGTGCCATCGCGGAGAACTTTGGCACTGAAGCTTTCTTT. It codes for CAIAENFGTEAFF.

CDR3 DNA: TGTGCCAGTAGCCCTAGACTAGCGGGGATGAACACCGGGGAGCTGTTTTTT. This encodes CASSPRLAGMNTGELFF. The rearrangement uses TRBV19 and TRBJ2-2; TRBD2 matches at 11 bases. There are 17 residues in the CDR3. The germline V gene encodes CDR1 LNHDA and CDR2 SQIVND (reference sequence). After removal of 6 bases from V and 1 base from J, the junction contained 7 bases not matched to a gene.

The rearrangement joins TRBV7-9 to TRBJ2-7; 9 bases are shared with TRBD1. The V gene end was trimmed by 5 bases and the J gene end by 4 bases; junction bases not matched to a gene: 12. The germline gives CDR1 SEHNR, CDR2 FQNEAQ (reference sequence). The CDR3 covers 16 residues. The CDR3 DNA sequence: TGTGCCAGCAGCCCGCCTTCCGGGACAGGGTTTTACGAGCAGTACTTC. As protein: CASSPPSGTGFYEQYF.

The CDR3 nucleotides are TGTGCCAGCAGTGAAACTCTAATGCCTAACTATGGCTACACCTTC. Translating it yields CASSETLMPNYGYTF. V gene TRBV6-1 combines with J gene TRBJ1-2, with D uncertain. The length of the CDR3 is 15 residues. Deletions cut 2 bases from V and 0 bases from J, with 10 bases between. Germline lookup yields CDR1 MNHNS and CDR2 SASEGT.

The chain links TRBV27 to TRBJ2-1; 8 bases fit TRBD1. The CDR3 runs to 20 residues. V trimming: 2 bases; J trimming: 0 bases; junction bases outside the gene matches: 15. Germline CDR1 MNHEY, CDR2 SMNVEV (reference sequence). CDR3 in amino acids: CASSLRGSGTGPSSYNEQFF. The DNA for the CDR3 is TGTGCCAGCAGTTTAAGGGGTTCCGGGACAGGCCCTAGCTCCTACAATGAGCAGTTCTTC.

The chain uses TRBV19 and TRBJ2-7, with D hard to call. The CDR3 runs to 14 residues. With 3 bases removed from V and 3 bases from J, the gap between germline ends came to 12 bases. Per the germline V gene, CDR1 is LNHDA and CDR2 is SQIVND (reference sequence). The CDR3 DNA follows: TGTGCCAGTAGTATCAACTCCAGACTCTACGAGCAGTACTTC. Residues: CASSINSRLYEQYF.

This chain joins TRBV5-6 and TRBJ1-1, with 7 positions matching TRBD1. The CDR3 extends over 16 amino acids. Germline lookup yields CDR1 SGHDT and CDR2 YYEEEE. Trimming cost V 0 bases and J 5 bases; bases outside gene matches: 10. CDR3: CASSLEEGASRTEAFF. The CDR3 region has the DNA TGTGCCAGCAGCTTGGAGGAGGGGGCGAGCAGGACTGAAGCTTTCTTT.

The CDR3 protein is CASRDRKGARGEQFF. DNA for the CDR3: TGTGCCAGCAGGGACAGGAAAGGGGCAAGGGGAGAGCAGTTCTTC. The chain joins TRBV6-1 to TRBJ2-1, with 7 bases identical to TRBD1. Trimming at V came to 6 bases and at J to 10 bases, leaving 15 bases not matched to a gene. Germline V gives CDR1 MNHNS, CDR2 SASEGT. The CDR3 has 15 amino acids.

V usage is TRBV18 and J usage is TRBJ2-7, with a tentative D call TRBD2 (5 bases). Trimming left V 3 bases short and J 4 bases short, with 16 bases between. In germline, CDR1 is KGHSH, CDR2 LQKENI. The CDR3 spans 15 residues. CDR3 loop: CASSPGGRDRYEQYF. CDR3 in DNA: TGTGCCAGCTCACCCGGAGGACGGGATAGATACGAGCAGTACTTC.